Following are 16 T cell receptor beta chains from one sample sequenced in a study of T-cell memory formation after mild COVID-19. TCRdb analysed the 5' RACE reads with MiXCR anew, one entry per CDR3 protein. The sample records a few hundred thousand distinct CDR3 sequences, less than 25% being singletons. Sequenced material: PBMCs or a T cell subset sorted from them (not recorded which). Every receptor here comes from an adult woman who had mild COVID-19 (a few samples of this study predate the infection). Cell type and time point are not known.

This clonotype was observed a handful of times. The chain is built from TRBV12-3 or TRBV12-4 and TRBJ2-4, with D unclear. The CDR3 length is 15 residues. Trimming took 5 bases from V and 7 from J, leaving 18 bases between them. In DNA, the CDR3 is TGTGCCAGCAGTCCCGAGACCAGAAGTGGGAACATTCAGTACTTC. Protein product: CASSPETRSGNIQYF.

This clonotype was counted only a few times. CDR3 bases: TGTGCCAGCTCACCACTGGCGGGAGCGGAAGAGCAGTACTTC. Its protein product is CASSPLAGAEEQYF. The V gene is TRBV18, the J gene TRBJ2-7; the match to TRBD2 covers 7 bases. The V gene end was trimmed by 1 base and the J gene end by 7 bases; junction bases not matched to a gene: 7. CDR3 length: 14 amino acids. Germline V gene sequence: CDR1 KGHSH, CDR2 LQKENI.

This clonotype was observed a handful of times. The chain employs TRBV27 and TRBJ1-2; D may be TRBD1 (5 bases). The CDR3 spans 14 residues. With 2 bases removed from V and 3 bases from J, the gap between germline ends came to 10 bases. The germline gives CDR1 MNHEY, CDR2 SMNVEV (reference sequence). The CDR3: CASSLEGRDYGYTF. The CDR3, as DNA: TGTGCCAGCAGTTTAGAGGGCAGGGACTATGGCTACACCTTC.

This clonotype was counted only a few times. V is TRBV20-1 and J is TRBJ1-1; 8 bases align to TRBD1. The germline V gene encodes CDR1 DFQATT and CDR2 SNEGSKA (reference sequence). This CDR3 is built from 16 residues. The V and J ends lost 1 base and 0 bases, in that order; junction bases with no gene match: 7. CDR3 protein: CSARVGTGFMNTEAFF. In DNA, the CDR3 is TGCAGTGCTAGAGTGGGGACAGGTTTCATGAACACTGAAGCTTTCTTT.

The V gene is TRBV6-5, the J gene TRBJ2-7, with a tentative D call TRBD2 (6 bases). Germline V lookup: CDR1 MNHEY, CDR2 SVGAGI. This CDR3 region has 16 residues. V gave up 5 bases and J gave up 5 bases, with 22 bases separating them. CDR3 in DNA: TGTGCCAGCAGTCCAGACTCGGGACTTCCAAGGGACGAGCAGTACTTC. This codes for CASSPDSGLPRDEQYF.

This clonotype was seen repeatedly, ten times or more. The rearrangement joins TRBV7-2 to TRBJ2-7; TRBD2 matches 8 bases. This CDR3 comprises 16 residues. Germline trimming cut 4 bases from V and 2 bases from J; bases unmatched to any gene: 10. Germline V gene lookup returns CDR1 SGHTA and CDR2 FQGNSA. CDR3 DNA sequence: TGTGCCAGCAGCTCCCGGGCGGCTAGCGGGCCCTACGAGCAGTACTTC. This codes for CASSSRAASGPYEQYF.

The chain couples TRBV29-1 to TRBJ1-3; D not resolved. The CDR3 sequence is 14 residues long. Germline values: CDR1 SQVTM, CDR2 ANQGSEA. V lost 5 bases, J lost 0 bases, and 11 bases lay in between. CDR3 residues: CSVLSGNSGNTIYF. For the CDR3, the DNA is TGCAGCGTTCTCTCGGGGAACTCTGGAAACACCATATATTTT.

The V and J genes are TRBV11-2 and TRBJ2-4; a weak D match, TRBD2 (6 bases). Trimming pared 3 bases from V and 0 bases from J, leaving 24 bases between. CDR3 length: 20 amino acids. CDR1 is SGHAT and CDR2 is FQNNGV in the germline V gene. CDR3 amino acids: CASSFPRGALALLAKNIQYF. In nucleotides, the CDR3 is TGTGCCAGCAGCTTCCCGCGCGGGGCCCTGGCCCTCCTAGCCAAAAACATTCAGTACTTC.

The rearrangement uses TRBV30 and TRBJ1-1; D possibly corresponds to TRBD1 (5 bases). V lost 3 bases, J lost 6 bases, and 17 bases lay in between. CDR1 is GTSNPN and CDR2 is SVGIG in the germline V gene (reference sequence). The CDR3 totals 14 residues. CDR3 coding DNA: TGTGCCTGGAGCGCTACTTCGAAGGGGCCTGAAGCTTTCTTT. Translation: CAWSATSKGPEAFF.

V and J are TRBV7-8 and TRBJ2-7, with TRBD1 matching over 9 bases. J gave up 12 bases and V 0 bases, and 12 bases lay outside the gene matches. Germline CDR1 and CDR2: SGHVS and FQNEAQ. The CDR3 sequence is 15 residues long. The CDR3 DNA reads as TGTGCCAGCAGCTTAGCCGACAGGGGGTTCCCTCAGTGGTACTTC. Its translation: CASSLADRGFPQWYF.

This chain links TRBV12-3 or TRBV12-4 with TRBJ1-1; D possibly corresponds to TRBD1 (5 bases). V was cut by 6 bases and J by 6 bases, with 17 bases left in between. CDR3 length: 14 amino acids. Here the CDR3 reads CASRFSTGIAEAFF. CDR3 in DNA: TGTGCCAGCAGGTTCTCCACAGGAATAGCTGAAGCTTTCTTT.

The chain has TRBV29-1 and TRBJ1-2; no reliable D call. Germline CDR1 and CDR2: SQVTM and ANQGSEA. This CDR3 has 12 amino acids. Trimming shortened V by 3 bases and J by 1 base, and 6 bases separated the two germline ends. CDR3 nucleotides: TGCAGCGTTGATTTTCTTAACTATGGCTACACCTTC. Encoded protein: CSVDFLNYGYTF.

Only a few counts were recorded for this clonotype. The rearrangement uses TRBV3-1 and TRBJ2-3; D remains unclear. V lost 2 bases to trimming and J lost 5 bases, with 5 bases between them. Germline V gene data show CDR1 as LGHDT and CDR2 as YNNKEL (reference sequence). The CDR3 covers 12 residues. The CDR3, as DNA: TGTGCCAGCAGCCAATCCCGAGATACGCAGTATTTT. Translation gives CASSQSRDTQYF.

The V and J genes are TRBV7-9 and TRBJ2-7; 7 nucleotides agree with TRBD2. Germline CDR1 is SEHNR and CDR2 is FQNEAQ (reference sequence). The CDR3 is 14 residues long. The V and J ends lost 1 base and 7 bases, in that order; junction bases with no gene match: 7. The CDR3 is CASSLGGRAEEQYF. In nucleotides, the CDR3 is TGTGCCAGCAGCTTAGGAGGGAGGGCCGAGGAGCAGTACTTC.

J is TRBJ1-2 and V is TRBV27, with TRBD1 as a possible D gene (6 bases). V was clipped by 4 bases and J by 6 bases, with 24 bases between them. CDR3 length: 17 amino acids. Germline CDR1 MNHEY, CDR2 SMNVEV (reference sequence). The CDR3 nucleotides read TGTGCCAGCAGTTCCCACCACCCTAGAGCAGGGGAGGATGGCTACACCTTC. Protein product: CASSSHHPRAGEDGYTF.

This clonotype was counted only a few times. The rearrangement links TRBV4-1 to TRBJ2-7; no reliable D call. The CDR3 is made up of 15 amino acids. Germline assignment: CDR1 MGHRA and CDR2 YSYEKL. V lost 1 base and J lost 3, with 13 bases in between. The CDR3 here is CASSQVGLVDYEQYF. CDR3 in DNA: TGCGCCAGCAGCCAAGTGGGCCTAGTAGACTACGAGCAGTACTTC.